This T cell receptor (beta chain) was sequenced for a study of regulatory T cells in long-lasting Graves disease. The CDR3 contains 20 residues. Trimming removed 0 bases from V and 4 bases from J; junction bases left unmatched: 16. Looked up from germline, CDR1 is SGHDN and CDR2 is FVKESK. Time point specified: newly diagnosed GD, antithyroid drugs for less than 3 months. There was RNA extracted from PBMCs, and the TCR library was made from it. Libraries of TCR beta came from iRepertoire HTBI primers plus Arm-PCR of CDR3 regions. TCRdb re-called the multiplex PCR reads with MiXCR, one entry per CDR3 protein. The sample includes around 470,000 distinct CDR3 sequences, approximately 14% of them seen just once. These sequences were also reported in another study, on T cells in Graves' hyperthyroidism and ophthalmopathy. That publication notes: An initial round of RT-PCR targeting the TCR CDR3 relied on the HTBI primer set.

The chain is built from TRBV14 and TRBJ2-7; 12 bases fit TRBD2. The TCR comes from a woman aged 45-65 years with Graves disease. The material sequenced was peripheral blood mononuclear cells (PBMCs), taken at new diagnosis, from a patient treated with antithyroid drugs. DNA of the CDR3: TGTGCCAGCAGCCAAGATTCGCTAGCGGGAGGGCCGCTTCTAATTTACGAGCAGTACTTC. It yields the protein CASSQDSLAGGPLLIYEQYF.